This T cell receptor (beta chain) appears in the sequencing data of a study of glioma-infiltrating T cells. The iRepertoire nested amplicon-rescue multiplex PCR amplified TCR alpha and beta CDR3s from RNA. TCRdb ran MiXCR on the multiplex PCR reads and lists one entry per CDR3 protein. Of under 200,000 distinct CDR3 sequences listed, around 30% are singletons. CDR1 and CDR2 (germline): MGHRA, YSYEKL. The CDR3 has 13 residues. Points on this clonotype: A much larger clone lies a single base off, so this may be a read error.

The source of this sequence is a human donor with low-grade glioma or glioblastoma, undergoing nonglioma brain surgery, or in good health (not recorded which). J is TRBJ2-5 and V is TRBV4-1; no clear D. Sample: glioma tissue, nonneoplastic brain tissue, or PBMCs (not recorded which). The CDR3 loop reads CTSSQTIGETQYF. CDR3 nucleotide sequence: TGCACCAGCAGCCAAACGATTGGCGAGACCCAGTACTTC.